A selection of T cell receptor beta chains follows, all from one sample in a study of cytomegalovirus exposure and HLA in healthy donors. Profiling relied on immunoSEQ multiplex PCR, and the TCRdb table lists in-frame clones only, not all of them. The top ten hold about 1.7% of the sample, which has 140,000 or so clones, 70% to 85% seen once. Sequenced material: PBMCs. These TCRs come from a man aged 40-55 years in good health and CMV-seronegative. Each CDR3 is given with its conserved first and last residue. A D gene is named only where the DNA matches it firmly. Expanded clones get a size class; other rows say once, few or many, or leave the size out.

j_gene: TRBJ2-7
d_gene: TRBD1
abundance: -
v_gene: TRBV7-9
CDR3aa: CSSSLAGDRGYEQYF
CDR3nt: TGTTCCAGCAGCTTAGCTGGGGACAGGGGCTACGAGCAGTACTTC

j_gene: TRBJ2-5
d_gene: -
abundance: few
v_gene: TRBV5-6
CDR3aa: CASSAQTENGQETQYF
CDR3nt: TGTGCCAGCAGCGCCCAGACAGAAAATGGGCAAGAGACCCAGTACTTC

j_gene: TRBJ1-6
d_gene: -
abundance: -
v_gene: TRBV10-3
CDR3aa: CAISQQGVSYNSPLHF
CDR3nt: TGTGCCATCAGTCAACAGGGCGTCTCCTATAATTCACCCCTCCACTTT

j_gene: TRBJ2-5
d_gene: TRBD1
abundance: -
v_gene: TRBV5-4
CDR3aa: CASSLDRGQETQYF
CDR3nt: TGTGCCAGCAGCTTAGACAGGGGTCAAGAGACCCAGTACTTC

j_gene: TRBJ1-2
d_gene: TRBD1
abundance: -
v_gene: TRBV27
CDR3aa: CASSTLGQSENYGYTF
CDR3nt: TGTGCCAGCAGTACTTTGGGACAGAGTGAAAACTATGGCTACACCTTC

j_gene: TRBJ2-1
d_gene: TRBD2
abundance: -
v_gene: TRBV15
CDR3aa: CATRGTSGGNEQFF
CDR3nt: TGTGCCACCAGAGGGACTAGCGGCGGCAATGAGCAGTTCTTC

j_gene: TRBJ2-7
d_gene: -
abundance: -
v_gene: TRBV28
CDR3aa: CASSLAAYEQYF
CDR3nt: TGTGCCAGCAGTTTGGCGGCCTACGAGCAGTACTTC

j_gene: TRBJ2-3
d_gene: -
abundance: -
v_gene: TRBV5-1
CDR3aa: CASSLGTRPTDTQYF
CDR3nt: TGCGCCAGCAGCTTGGGGACAAGACCCACAGATACGCAGTATTTT

j_gene: TRBJ2-1
d_gene: TRBD2
abundance: -
v_gene: TRBV7-8
CDR3aa: CASSLKTSGRLGSSYNEQFF
CDR3nt: TGTGCCAGCAGCTTGAAGACTAGCGGGAGGCTAGGAAGCTCCTACAATGAGCAGTTCTTC

j_gene: TRBJ1-4
d_gene: -
abundance: few
v_gene: TRBV30
CDR3aa: CAWSVSWPGALNEKLFF
CDR3nt: TGCGCCTGGAGTGTTTCGTGGCCAGGGGCCCTTAATGAAAAACTGTTTTTT

j_gene: TRBJ1-6
d_gene: TRBD1
abundance: -
v_gene: TRBV11-1
CDR3aa: CASSLSQGANSPLHF
CDR3nt: TGTGCCAGCAGCCTAAGCCAGGGGGCGAATTCACCCCTCCACTTT

j_gene: TRBJ2-5
d_gene: TRBD1
abundance: -
v_gene: TRBV5-8
CDR3aa: CASSTGTGALLNQETQYF
CDR3nt: TGTGCCAGCAGCACCGGGACAGGGGCGTTACTGAACCAAGAGACCCAGTACTTC

j_gene: TRBJ1-1
d_gene: TRBD1
abundance: -
v_gene: TRBV19
CDR3aa: CASSKGGGRGRTEAFF
CDR3nt: TGTGCCAGTAGTAAGGGGGGGGGCAGGGGGCGAACTGAAGCTTTCTTT

j_gene: TRBJ2-5
d_gene: -
abundance: -
v_gene: TRBV7-9
CDR3aa: CASSLASSQETQYF
CDR3nt: TGTGCCAGCAGCTTAGCTAGCAGCCAAGAGACCCAGTACTTC

j_gene: TRBJ2-2
d_gene: TRBD2
abundance: -
v_gene: TRBV7-2
CDR3aa: CASSFRTSGGAFTGELFF
CDR3nt: TGTGCCAGCAGCTTCCGGACTAGCGGGGGGGCCTTCACCGGGGAGCTGTTTTTT

j_gene: TRBJ2-3
d_gene: -
abundance: -
v_gene: TRBV7-2
CDR3aa: CVSSWERAGTDTQYF
CDR3nt: TGTGTCAGCAGCTGGGAGAGGGCCGGGACAGATACGCAGTATTTT

j_gene: TRBJ2-1
d_gene: -
abundance: once
v_gene: TRBV27
CDR3aa: CASIRQGGVYNEQFF
CDR3nt: TGTGCCAGCATAAGACAGGGCGGGGTCTACAATGAGCAGTTCTTC

j_gene: TRBJ2-3
d_gene: TRBD2
abundance: few
v_gene: TRBV28
CDR3aa: CASSLAGGADTQYF
CDR3nt: TGTGCCAGCAGTTTAGCGGGGGGGGCAGATACGCAGTATTTT

j_gene: TRBJ2-7
d_gene: -
abundance: -
v_gene: TRBV10-2
CDR3aa: CASSAQNSYEQYF
CDR3nt: TGCGCCAGCAGTGCTCAGAACTCCTACGAGCAGTACTTC

j_gene: TRBJ2-7
d_gene: TRBD1
abundance: -
v_gene: TRBV4-1
CDR3aa: CASSLYRGAYF
CDR3nt: TGCGCCAGCAGCCTCTACAGGGGCGCGTACTTC

j_gene: TRBJ2-1
d_gene: -
abundance: few
v_gene: TRBV6-5
CDR3aa: CASTASSERYNEQFF
CDR3nt: TGTGCCAGCACGGCGTCTAGCGAGAGGTACAATGAGCAGTTCTTC

j_gene: TRBJ1-5
d_gene: -
abundance: -
v_gene: TRBV2
CDR3aa: CASTREENQPQHF
CDR3nt: TGTGCCAGCACACGGGAGGAAAATCAGCCCCAGCATTTT

j_gene: TRBJ1-5
d_gene: -
abundance: -
v_gene: TRBV7-9
CDR3aa: CASSSSGGGFNQPQHF
CDR3nt: TGTGCCAGCAGCTCTAGCGGGGGGGGATTCAATCAGCCCCAGCATTTT

j_gene: TRBJ1-5
d_gene: -
abundance: -
v_gene: TRBV7-6
CDR3aa: CASSLARLPGSNQPQHF
CDR3nt: TGTGCCAGCAGCTTAGCTCGGCTCCCCGGGAGCAATCAGCCCCAGCATTTT

j_gene: TRBJ1-1
d_gene: -
abundance: -
v_gene: TRBV7-2
CDR3aa: CASSLSRGRRLEAFF
CDR3nt: TGTGCCAGCAGCTTATCCAGGGGCCGGCGGCTTGAAGCTTTCTTT

j_gene: TRBJ2-6
d_gene: -
abundance: -
v_gene: TRBV15
CDR3aa: CATSRDNRGAGANVLTF
CDR3nt: TGTGCCACCAGCAGAGACAACCGGGGAGCTGGGGCCAACGTCCTGACTTTC

j_gene: TRBJ1-5
d_gene: -
abundance: few
v_gene: TRBV19
CDR3aa: CASRLQGIGSNQPQHF
CDR3nt: TGTGCCAGTAGACTACAGGGAATTGGGAGCAATCAGCCCCAGCATTTT

j_gene: TRBJ2-7
d_gene: -
abundance: few
v_gene: TRBV5-1
CDR3aa: CASSLARERSSYEQYF
CDR3nt: TGCGCCAGCAGCTTAGCCCGGGAGAGGAGCTCCTACGAGCAGTACTTC

j_gene: TRBJ2-7
d_gene: TRBD2
abundance: -
v_gene: TRBV4-3
CDR3aa: CASSQDASGGGYEQYF
CDR3nt: TGCGCCAGCAGCCAAGACGCGAGCGGGGGGGGCTACGAGCAGTACTTC

j_gene: TRBJ2-6
d_gene: TRBD1
abundance: -
v_gene: TRBV28
CDR3aa: CASTGTGQGFSGANVLTF
CDR3nt: TGTGCCAGCACCGGGACAGGGCAGGGCTTTTCTGGGGCCAACGTCCTGACTTTC

j_gene: TRBJ1-2
d_gene: -
abundance: -
v_gene: TRBV10-2
CDR3aa: CATTMAGDYGYTF
CDR3nt: TGCGCCACCACGATGGCGGGGGACTATGGCTACACCTTC

j_gene: TRBJ2-2
d_gene: TRBD2
abundance: -
v_gene: TRBV4-1
CDR3aa: CASSQEGGVTGELFF
CDR3nt: TGCGCCAGCAGCCAAGAGGGGGGGGTCACCGGGGAGCTGTTTTTT

j_gene: TRBJ2-7
d_gene: TRBD1
abundance: -
v_gene: TRBV2
CDR3aa: CASSTLPGQLYEQYF
CDR3nt: TGTGCCAGCAGCACACTTCCGGGACAGCTCTACGAGCAGTACTTC

j_gene: TRBJ2-3
d_gene: -
abundance: -
v_gene: TRBV5-4
CDR3aa: CASSRDVDTQYF
CDR3nt: TGTGCCAGCAGCCGGGATGTGGATACGCAGTATTTT

j_gene: TRBJ1-1
d_gene: TRBD1
abundance: -
v_gene: TRBV12-5
CDR3aa: CASGSPQTGIPEAFF
CDR3nt: TGTGCTAGTGGTTCCCCCCAGACAGGGATACCTGAAGCTTTCTTT

j_gene: TRBJ2-7
d_gene: -
abundance: -
v_gene: TRBV18
CDR3aa: CASSPQGVGYEQYF
CDR3nt: TGTGCCAGCTCACCACAGGGGGTGGGCTACGAGCAGTACTTC

j_gene: TRBJ2-3
d_gene: -
abundance: once
v_gene: TRBV4-1
CDR3aa: CASSQVEGADTQYF
CDR3nt: TGCGCCAGCAGCCAAGTCGAAGGGGCAGATACGCAGTATTTT

j_gene: TRBJ1-4
d_gene: TRBD1
abundance: once
v_gene: TRBV6-1
CDR3aa: CASSELQGAVNEKLFF
CDR3nt: TGTGCCAGCAGTGAACTACAGGGGGCGGTTAATGAAAAACTGTTTTTT

j_gene: TRBJ1-1
d_gene: TRBD1
abundance: -
v_gene: TRBV7-6
CDR3aa: CASSLMGQDRAFF
CDR3nt: TGTGCCAGCAGCTTAATGGGACAGGATAGAGCTTTCTTT

j_gene: TRBJ1-3
d_gene: -
abundance: -
v_gene: TRBV9
CDR3aa: CASSPGGAEGNTIYF
CDR3nt: TGTGCCAGCAGCCCCGGGGGGGCGGAAGGAAACACCATATATTTT

j_gene: TRBJ2-5
d_gene: -
abundance: once
v_gene: TRBV6-5
CDR3aa: CASIKEFGETQYF
CDR3nt: TGTGCCAGCATAAAGGAGTTTGGGGAGACCCAGTACTTC

j_gene: TRBJ2-4
d_gene: -
abundance: -
v_gene: TRBV15
CDR3aa: CATNPSGTGVNIQYF
CDR3nt: TGTGCCACCAACCCGTCCGGGACGGGAGTAAACATTCAGTACTTC

j_gene: TRBJ1-2
d_gene: -
abundance: -
v_gene: TRBV29-1
CDR3aa: CSVEDLVRGRNPYGYTF
CDR3nt: TGCAGCGTTGAAGATCTAGTTCGAGGGCGGAATCCATATGGCTACACCTTC

j_gene: TRBJ2-5
d_gene: TRBD2
abundance: -
v_gene: TRBV5-1
CDR3aa: CASMLAGAQETQYF
CDR3nt: TGCGCCAGCATGCTAGCGGGAGCACAAGAGACCCAGTACTTC

j_gene: TRBJ1-6
d_gene: -
abundance: few
v_gene: TRBV5-4
CDR3aa: CASSLGRGSPLHF
CDR3nt: TGTGCCAGCAGCTTGGGACGGGGTTCACCCCTCCACTTT

j_gene: TRBJ2-7
d_gene: -
abundance: once
v_gene: TRBV7-2
CDR3aa: CASSLIVSYEQYF
CDR3nt: TGTGCCAGCAGCCTGATAGTCTCCTACGAGCAGTACTTC

j_gene: TRBJ1-5
d_gene: TRBD1
abundance: -
v_gene: TRBV7-9
CDR3aa: CASSRRQGHYSNQPQHF
CDR3nt: TGTGCCAGCAGCCGCAGACAGGGCCACTATAGCAATCAGCCCCAGCATTTT